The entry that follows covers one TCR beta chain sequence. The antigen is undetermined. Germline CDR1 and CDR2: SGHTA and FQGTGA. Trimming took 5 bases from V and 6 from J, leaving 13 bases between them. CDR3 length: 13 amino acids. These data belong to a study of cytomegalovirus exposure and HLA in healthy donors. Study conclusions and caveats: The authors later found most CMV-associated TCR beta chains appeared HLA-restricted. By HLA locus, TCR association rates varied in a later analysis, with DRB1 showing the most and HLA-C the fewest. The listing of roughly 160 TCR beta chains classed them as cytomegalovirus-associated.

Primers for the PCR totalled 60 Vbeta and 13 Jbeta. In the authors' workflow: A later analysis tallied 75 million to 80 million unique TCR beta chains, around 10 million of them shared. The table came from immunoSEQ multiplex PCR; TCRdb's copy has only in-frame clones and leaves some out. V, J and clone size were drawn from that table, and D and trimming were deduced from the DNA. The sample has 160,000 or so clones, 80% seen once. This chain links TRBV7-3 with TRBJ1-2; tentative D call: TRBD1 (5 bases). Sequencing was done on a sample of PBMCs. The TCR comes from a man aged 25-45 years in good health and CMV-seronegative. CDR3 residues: CASSPQGSDGYTF. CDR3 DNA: TGTGCCAGCAGCCCCCAGGGAAGTGATGGCTACACCTTC.